A selection of T cell receptor beta chains follows, all from one sample in a study of T cell responses to AZD1222 COVID-19 vaccine. The method was immunoSEQ multiplex PCR; TCRdb's version includes in-frame clones alone and lacks a portion of them. Among 80,000 to 100,000 clones listed, 75% to 90% were seen once. Sequencing used peripheral blood, obtained 28 days after the second AZD1222 dose. The receptors shown here come from an adult who received the AZD1222 COVID-19 vaccine. CDR3s include the opening cysteine and the closing phenylalanine or tryptophan. D genes are given only for firm matches. Size values are once, few and many counts, or a class for expanded clones, and some rows have none.

clone_size: .; j_call: TRBJ2-2; v_call: TRBV7-9; d_call: .; cdr3_nt: TGTGCCAGCAGCTTAAGGCTAGCGAGGAACACCGGGGAGCTGTTTTTT; cdr3_aa: CASSLRLARNTGELFF
clone_size: .; j_call: TRBJ2-5; v_call: TRBV28; d_call: TRBD2; cdr3_nt: TGTGCCAGCAGTTTTATCGGCGGGAGTCAGACCCAGTACTTC; cdr3_aa: CASSFIGGSQTQYF
clone_size: .; j_call: TRBJ1-2; v_call: TRBV15; d_call: TRBD1; cdr3_nt: TGTGCCACCACTGACATTGACAGGGGCCCCACCCCACAATATGGCTACACCTTC; cdr3_aa: CATTDIDRGPTPQYGYTF
clone_size: .; j_call: TRBJ1-6; v_call: TRBV6-5; d_call: .; cdr3_nt: TGTGCCAGCAGCTTGTCGGGGGTGGGGACTGCTACCCTCCACTTT; cdr3_aa: CASSLSGVGTATLHF
clone_size: .; j_call: TRBJ2-7; v_call: TRBV7-2; d_call: TRBD2; cdr3_nt: TGTGCCAGCAGCTTCGGGGGTAGCGGGATTTACGAGCAGTACTTC; cdr3_aa: CASSFGGSGIYEQYF
clone_size: .; j_call: TRBJ2-3; v_call: TRBV4-1; d_call: .; cdr3_nt: TGCGCCAGCAGCCAATTGGGGACAGATACGCAGTATTTT; cdr3_aa: CASSQLGTDTQYF
clone_size: few; j_call: TRBJ1-1; v_call: TRBV7-9; d_call: .; cdr3_nt: TGTGCCAGCAGTTTCCTCACTGAAGCTTTCTTT; cdr3_aa: CASSFLTEAFF
clone_size: .; j_call: TRBJ1-4; v_call: TRBV25-1; d_call: .; cdr3_nt: TGTGCCAGCAGTGAATATTGGGGAGCTGAAAAACTGTTTTTT; cdr3_aa: CASSEYWGAEKLFF
clone_size: .; j_call: TRBJ2-1; v_call: TRBV4-3; d_call: .; cdr3_nt: TGCGCCAGCAGCCAGGATGTCAGGGGGGTCTACAATGAGCAGTTCTTC; cdr3_aa: CASSQDVRGVYNEQFF
clone_size: .; j_call: TRBJ2-5; v_call: TRBV24-1; d_call: TRBD1; cdr3_nt: TGTGCCACCAGTGACAGGGGGTTGACGGAGACCCAGTACTTC; cdr3_aa: CATSDRGLTETQYF
clone_size: .; j_call: TRBJ1-2; v_call: TRBV3-1/TRBV3-2; d_call: TRBD1; cdr3_nt: TGTGCCAGCAGCCCATTTGGACAGGGAGCGACTAACTATGGCTACACCTTC; cdr3_aa: CASSPFGQGATNYGYTF
clone_size: .; j_call: TRBJ2-2; v_call: TRBV10-3; d_call: .; cdr3_nt: TGTGCCATCAGTGTTGGGACAATCGACACCGGGGAGCTGTTTTTT; cdr3_aa: CAISVGTIDTGELFF
clone_size: .; j_call: TRBJ2-5; v_call: TRBV7-9; d_call: TRBD2; cdr3_nt: TGTGCCAGCAGCCCATATGGACTAGCGGGTAGGGAGGAGACCCAGTACTTC; cdr3_aa: CASSPYGLAGREETQYF
clone_size: .; j_call: TRBJ2-7; v_call: TRBV2; d_call: TRBD1; cdr3_nt: TGTGCCAGCAGTGCCTTTGGACAGGTCTACGAGCAGTACTTC; cdr3_aa: CASSAFGQVYEQYF
clone_size: .; j_call: TRBJ1-5; v_call: TRBV19; d_call: .; cdr3_nt: TGTGCCAGTAGTAGGGTCGGGGGGAGTGGTCTGACCCAGCATTTT; cdr3_aa: CASSRVGGSGLTQHF
clone_size: .; j_call: TRBJ1-2; v_call: TRBV12-3/TRBV12-4; d_call: .; cdr3_nt: TGTGCCAGCTCGCCGGGGACCGGCTACACCTTC; cdr3_aa: CASSPGTGYTF
clone_size: few; j_call: TRBJ2-1; v_call: TRBV3-1/TRBV3-2; d_call: .; cdr3_nt: TGTGCCAGCAGCCACGGGTATTCCAGTGGGAATGAGCAGTTCTTC; cdr3_aa: CASSHGYSSGNEQFF
clone_size: .; j_call: TRBJ2-6; v_call: TRBV19; d_call: .; cdr3_nt: TGTGCCAGTTCGATCCCTGGGGCCAACGTCCTGACTTTC; cdr3_aa: CASSIPGANVLTF
clone_size: .; j_call: TRBJ2-7; v_call: TRBV5-1; d_call: .; cdr3_nt: TGCGCCAGCAGCACGGACCCGGGAGAGCAGTACTTC; cdr3_aa: CASSTDPGEQYF
clone_size: .; j_call: TRBJ2-1; v_call: TRBV7-2; d_call: .; cdr3_nt: TGTGCCAGCAGCTTAGTCTCGGGTACCTACAATGAGCAGTTCTTC; cdr3_aa: CASSLVSGTYNEQFF
clone_size: .; j_call: TRBJ2-2; v_call: TRBV6-5; d_call: .; cdr3_nt: TGTGCCAGCACTAGGTCGAACACCGGGGAGCTGTTTTTT; cdr3_aa: CASTRSNTGELFF
clone_size: .; j_call: TRBJ1-4; v_call: TRBV7-6; d_call: .; cdr3_nt: TGTGCCAGCAGCCTTAGTTCCGGGACTAATGAAAAACTGTTTTTT; cdr3_aa: CASSLSSGTNEKLFF
clone_size: .; j_call: TRBJ1-5; v_call: TRBV24-1; d_call: .; cdr3_nt: TGTGCCACCAGTCGGGCAAATAGCAATCAGCCCCAGCATTTT; cdr3_aa: CATSRANSNQPQHF
clone_size: .; j_call: TRBJ2-2; v_call: TRBV5-1; d_call: .; cdr3_nt: TGCGCCAGCAGCTTGGTCGGGGAGTCCTCCACCGGGGAGCTGTTTTTT; cdr3_aa: CASSLVGESSTGELFF